These 6 T cell receptor beta chains originate from one sample sequenced in a study of T cell responses to AZD1222 COVID-19 vaccine. Clones were read by immunoSEQ multiplex PCR, and TCRdb kept only the in-frame ones, dropping some. Among about 150,000 clones, roughly nine tenths were seen once, and the ten largest hold 5.5% to 8%. Here the sequenced sample was peripheral blood, taken after recovery from COVID-19. Receptors originate from an adult who had recovered from COVID-19.

The V gene is TRBV5-1, the J gene TRBJ2-7; TRBD2 matches 11 bases. The V segment lost 2 bases and the J segment 1 base; nucleotides outside the gene matches: 2. The length of the CDR3 is 15 residues. Germline loops: CDR1 SGHRS, CDR2 YFSETQ. The CDR3 bases are TGCGCCAGCAGCTTTGGGACTAGCGGTTCCTACGAGCAGTACTTC. It encodes CASSFGTSGSYEQYF. Combining the CDR3 with reference TRBV5-1 and TRBJ2-7 gives the whole variable domain KAGVTQTPRYLIKTRGQQVTLSCSPISGHRSVSWYQQTPGQGLQFLFEYFSETQRNKGNFPGRFSGRQFSNSRSEMNVSTLELGDSALYLCASSFGTSGSYEQYFGPGTRLTVT.

This rearrangement joins TRBV14 to TRBJ1-4, with unresolved D. Germline V gene data show CDR1 as SGHDN and CDR2 as FVKESK. V was pared by 5 bases and J by 4 bases, with 17 bases between. This CDR3 is 16 amino acids long. Written as DNA, the CDR3 is TGTGCCAGCAGCGAATTTACCGGGATCCGTAATGAAAAACTGTTTTTT. This encodes CASSEFTGIRNEKLFF.

The chain links TRBV28 to TRBJ1-5; the D gene is possibly TRBD1 (5 bases). Deletions cut 5 bases from V and 3 bases from J, with 14 bases between. The CDR3 runs 15 residues. Per germline, CDR1 MDHEN and CDR2 SYDVKM. The CDR3 loop reads CASSPELGVNQPQHF. The CDR3 bases are TGTGCCAGCAGTCCCGAGTTAGGGGTCAATCAGCCCCAGCATTTT. Using reference TRBV28 and TRBJ1-5 for the parts outside the CDR3, the full variable domain is DVKVTQSSRYLVKRTGEKVFLECVQDMDHENMFWYRQDPGLGLRLIYFSYDVKMKEKGDIPEGYSVSREKKERFSLILESASTNQTSMYLCASSPELGVNQPQHFGDGTRLSIL.

The CDR3 sequence is CASSLGRTDTQYF. The CDR3 DNA reads as TGTGCCAGCAGTTTAGGTCGCACAGATACGCAGTATTTT. The chain has TRBV28 and TRBJ2-3; D uncertain. The germline V gene has CDR1 MDHEN and CDR2 SYDVKM. The CDR3 loop spans 13 amino acids. The V gene lost 2 bases and the J gene lost 1 base, with 4 bases spanning the gap. The whole variable domain, filled in from reference TRBV28 and TRBJ2-3, reads DVKVTQSSRYLVKRTGEKVFLECVQDMDHENMFWYRQDPGLGLRLIYFSYDVKMKEKGDIPEGYSVSREKKERFSLILESASTNQTSMYLCASSLGRTDTQYFGPGTRLTVL.

This clone has just one count. The chain combines TRBV6-2 or TRBV6-3 with TRBJ2-7; TRBD1 agrees at 7 bases. CDR1 is MNHEY and CDR2 is SVGEGT in the germline V gene. Trimming at V came to 4 bases and at J to 3 bases, leaving 6 bases not matched to a gene. This CDR3 is 14 amino acids long. CDR3 sequence reads: CASSWSRGNYEQYF. The CDR3 bases are TGTGCCAGCAGTTGGTCCAGGGGGAACTACGAGCAGTACTTC.

The V call is TRBV7-3, the J call TRBJ2-2, with 10 bases matching TRBD1. CDR1 and CDR2 from the germline V gene are SGHTA and FQGTGA. The CDR3 has 16 residues. V lost 4 bases and J lost 6; bases outside the gene matches: 8. The DNA of the CDR3 is TGTGCCAGCAGCTCCTCCGGGACAGGGGATTCCGGGGAGCTGTTTTTT. It is translated as CASSSSGTGDSGELFF.